Listed below are T cell receptor beta chains from one sample, sequenced in a study of T cell repertoires in cytomegalovirus infection. TCRdb redid the calling of the reads with MiXCR, one entry per CDR3 protein. Of approximately 750,000 distinct CDR3 sequences in the sample, 35% are singletons; the top ten hold 2.5% to 3.5%. Material: PBMCs. The receptors were gathered from a human donor in good health (CMV status not recorded). Some clones in this sample may be carry-over from other donors' samples. Both conserved end residues are part of each CDR3. D genes are given only for firm matches. Clone size is given for some rows only: seen once, a few or many times, or a class if the clone is expanded.

>-|TRBV20-1|TRBJ2-3|-
CSARDPGTHLDTQYF
TGCAGTGCTAGAGATCCGGGGACCCACCTCGATACGCAGTATTTT
>TRBD1|TRBV5-1|TRBJ1-2|-
CASSGGNRGDGYTF
TGCGCCAGCAGCGGCGGAAACAGGGGAGATGGCTACACCTTC
>-|TRBV9|TRBJ1-6|-
CASSVGSMQGLSPLHF
TGTGCCAGCAGCGTAGGGTCCATGCAGGGGCTTTCACCCCTACACTTT
>-|TRBV20-1|TRBJ1-5|-
CSASPFKSNQPQHF
TGCAGTGCTTCCCCGTTTAAGAGCAATCAGCCCCAGCATTTT
>TRBD1|TRBV5-5|TRBJ1-5|few
CASSLRTGNSDQPQHF
TGTGCCAGCAGCTTGAGGACAGGGAATTCGGATCAGCCCCAGCATTTT
>TRBD1|TRBV7-6|TRBJ1-6|-
CASSSGQGGDSPLHF
TGTGCCAGCAGCTCGGGACAGGGAGGAGATTCACCCCTCCACTTT
>-|TRBV20-1|TRBJ1-1|once
CSAERNTEAFF
TGCAGTGCCGAAAGGAACACTGAAGCTTTCTTT
>-|TRBV30|TRBJ2-5|-
CAWAGVQTQYF
TGTGCCTGGGCAGGGGTTCAGACCCAGTACTTC
>-|TRBV7-6|TRBJ1-1|many
CASSPVRDRYTEAFF
TGTGCCAGCAGCCCCGTGCGGGATAGGTACACTGAAGCTTTCTTT
>-|TRBV3-1|TRBJ2-7|-
CASGFSLDEQYF
TGTGCCAGCGGGTTCTCATTGGACGAGCAGTACTTC
>-|TRBV12-3/TRBV12-4|TRBJ1-2|few
CASSFQGANYGYTF
TGTGCCAGCAGTTTCCAGGGCGCCAACTATGGCTACACCTTC
>TRBD2|TRBV24-1|TRBJ2-2|-
CATSDSGAGINTGELFF
TGTGCCACCAGTGACTCTGGAGCGGGAATCAACACCGGGGAGCTGTTTTTT
>TRBD2|TRBV11-2|TRBJ2-7|many
CASSQGRGAYEQYF
TGTGCCAGCAGCCAGGGACGGGGGGCCTACGAGCAGTACTTC
>TRBD2|TRBV7-2|TRBJ2-3|few
CASSLAAGADTQYF
TGTGCCAGCAGCTTAGCTGCGGGGGCAGATACGCAGTATTTT
>-|TRBV12-3/TRBV12-4|TRBJ1-1|few
CASSSPGSLEAFF
TGTGCCAGCAGTTCTCCCGGGAGCCTTGAAGCTTTCTTT
>TRBD1|TRBV12-3/TRBV12-4|TRBJ1-1|-
CASSSRTGATEAFF
TGTGCCAGCAGTTCCAGGACAGGGGCCACTGAAGCTTTCTTT
>TRBD2|TRBV10-3|TRBJ2-3|few
CAITPSGASTDTQYF
TGTGCCATCACCCCCAGCGGGGCTAGCACAGATACGCAGTATTTT
>-|TRBV7-3|TRBJ1-6|few
CASSLKSRDTDDSPLHF
TGTGCCAGCAGCTTAAAAAGCCGGGACACCGATGATTCACCCCTCCACTTT
>TRBD2|TRBV12-3/TRBV12-4|TRBJ2-3|-
CASRSRLADTDTQYF
TGTGCCAGCAGGTCCCGGCTAGCGGACACAGATACGCAGTATTTT
>TRBD2|TRBV28|TRBJ2-1|many
CASSPGLADYNEQFF
TGTGCCAGCAGCCCTGGACTAGCGGACTACAATGAGCAGTTCTTC
>-|TRBV5-5|TRBJ2-7|-
CASSYQPGPPGEQYF
TGTGCCAGCAGCTACCAGCCGGGCCCCCCCGGTGAGCAGTACTTC
>-|TRBV7-2|TRBJ1-2|many
CASSIAGRGDGYTF
TGTGCCAGCAGCATCGCGGGGAGGGGAGATGGCTACACCTTC
>-|TRBV28|TRBJ2-7|few
CASRRPPYEDFPYEQYF
TGTGCCAGCAGGCGACCCCCATATGAAGATTTCCCCTACGAGCAGTACTTC
>-|TRBV4-2|TRBJ1-4|few
CASTDSGRENEKLFF
TGTGCCAGCACCGACTCGGGCAGGGAGAATGAAAAACTGTTTTTT
>TRBD2|TRBV20-1|TRBJ2-1|-
CSAPRLAGGNKQFF
TGCAGTGCCCCTAGACTAGCGGGAGGGAATAAGCAGTTCTTC
>TRBD2|TRBV28|TRBJ2-5|-
CASSLGTSGAETQYF
TGTGCCAGCAGTTTAGGGACTAGCGGGGCCGAGACCCAGTACTTC
>TRBD2|TRBV6-5|TRBJ2-3|-
CASSPLAGTDTQYF
TGTGCCAGCAGCCCCCTAGCGGGCACAGATACGCAGTATTTT
>-|TRBV6-1|TRBJ2-7|few
CASRDHGGSTAREQYF
TGTGCCAGCAGGGATCACGGTGGCAGTACTGCACGGGAGCAGTACTTC
>-|TRBV7-2|TRBJ1-1|-
CASSLRAGRNTEAFF
TGTGCCAGCAGCTTGAGGGCAGGAAGGAACACTGAAGCTTTCTTT
>-|TRBV28|TRBJ2-2|few
CASSLDRRGELFF
TGTGCCAGCAGTTTAGACAGAAGAGGAGAGCTGTTTTTT
>TRBD1|TRBV28|TRBJ2-4|few
CASTEGQANIQYF
TGTGCCAGCACCGAGGGACAGGCGAACATTCAGTACTTC
>TRBD2|TRBV7-2|TRBJ2-3|few
CASSLGGGGRTDTQYF
TGTGCCAGCAGCTTAGGGGGGGGAGGTCGCACAGATACGCAGTATTTT
>-|TRBV29-1|TRBJ2-3|-
CSVDGRSDTQYF
TGCAGCGTTGACGGGAGATCGGATACGCAGTATTTT
>TRBD2|TRBV28|TRBJ2-4|few
CASSPQGTSRAKNIQYF
TGTGCCAGCAGTCCGCAGGGGACTAGCCGAGCCAAAAACATTCAGTACTTC
>-|TRBV10-3|TRBJ2-7|-
CAISVWRGPTYEQYF
TGTGCCATCAGTGTTTGGAGGGGCCCCACCTACGAGCAGTACTTC
>TRBD1|TRBV5-6|TRBJ2-7|few
CASSSGTGLHEQYF
TGTGCCAGCAGCTCCGGGACAGGGTTACACGAGCAGTACTTC
>-|TRBV28|TRBJ2-2|few
CASTRGTDTGELFF
TGTGCCAGCACGAGGGGGACGGACACCGGGGAGCTGTTTTTT
>TRBD2|TRBV20-1|TRBJ2-7|few
CSARDSASGTLTHEQYF
TGCAGTGCTAGAGATTCGGCTAGCGGGACCTTGACCCACGAGCAGTACTTC
>-|TRBV5-1|TRBJ1-1|-
CASSLGGTEANTEAFF
TGCGCCAGCAGCTTGGGAGGGACGGAGGCGAACACTGAAGCTTTCTTT
>-|TRBV29-1|TRBJ1-1|-
CSVEAMGWAEEAFF
TGCAGCGTTGAAGCAATGGGATGGGCCGAAGAAGCTTTCTTT
>-|TRBV6-6|TRBJ1-5|-
CASHRDSNQPQHF
TGTGCCAGCCACAGGGATAGCAATCAGCCCCAGCATTTT
>TRBD2|TRBV7-3|TRBJ2-3|-
CASHEGLAVPNPDTKSF
TGTGCCAGCCACGAAGGACTAGCGGTACCCAACCCAGATACGAAGTCTTTT
>TRBD2|TRBV6-5|TRBJ2-3|few
CASREDGPPFTQYF
TGTGCCAGCCGGGAGGACGGGCCTCCGTTTACGCAGTATTTT
>-|TRBV12-3/TRBV12-4|TRBJ2-7|-
CASSSGPLLTEQYF
TGTGCCAGCAGTTCGGGACCGTTGTTGACCGAGCAGTACTTC
>-|TRBV7-9|TRBJ1-2|-
CASSQQGLEGYTF
TGTGCCAGCAGCCAACAGGGCCTGGAGGGCTACACCTTC
>-|TRBV24-1|TRBJ1-1|-
CATSDQDGGTEAFF
TGTGCCACCAGTGACCAGGACGGGGGCACTGAAGCTTTCTTT
>-|TRBV28|TRBJ1-5|-
CASSFMGRDQPQHF
TGTGCCAGCAGTTTCATGGGGAGGGATCAGCCCCAGCATTTT
>-|TRBV19|TRBJ1-1|few
CASKLAGANTEAFF
TGTGCCAGTAAATTAGCGGGGGCGAACACTGAAGCTTTCTTT
>-|TRBV7-9|TRBJ1-2|few
CASSLADRGHYGYTF
TGTGCCAGCAGCTTAGCTGACAGAGGTCACTATGGCTACACCTTC
>TRBD2|TRBV15|TRBJ2-7|-
CATSRTSGDHYEQYF
TGTGCCACCAGCAGGACTAGCGGGGACCACTACGAGCAGTACTTC